The rows below give T cell receptor beta chains drawn from one sample of a study of blood T cell repertoires in COVID-19. Sequencing used immunoSEQ multiplex PCR; TCRdb keeps in-frame clones, though not all of them. The sample includes about 350,000 clones, about 92% of them seen just once. Sequenced material: peripheral blood. The origin of the receptors is a woman aged 55-70 years with COVID-19, enrolled during active disease. The conserved cysteine and the conserved F or W are not part of the CDR3 here.

TRBJ1-5 | TRBV6-5 | ASSYGGGAGEAQH
TRBJ2-7 | TRBV6-5 | ASSYTASGNYEQY
TRBJ1-1 | TRBV27 | ASIRVQGASEAF
TRBJ1-1 | TRBV7-2 | ASSSSGQMNTEAF
TRBJ1-2 | TRBV28 | ASSLQTGGFGYT
TRBJ1-5 | TRBV19 | ASSYPGLSGQPQH
TRBJ1-1 | TRBV19 | ASSTGTGNSAF
TRBJ1-6 | TRBV6-1 | ASSEHRELSPLH
TRBJ2-3 | TRBV9 | ASFITGGPRGNTQY
TRBJ2-7 | TRBV30 | AWSAGGPYEQY
TRBJ2-3 | TRBV5-4 | ASLAQGRTDTQY
TRBJ2-7 | TRBV24-1 | ATSDHGTGGHEQY
TRBJ2-7 | TRBV9 | ASSVAPRAHEQY
TRBJ2-5 | TRBV9 | ASSRAGGEETQY
TRBJ1-2 | TRBV12-3/TRBV12-4 | ASSKAELYGYT
TRBJ2-1 | TRBV7-2 | ASSANPLAGGNEQF
TRBJ2-3 | TRBV9 | ASTTGGYTDTQY
TRBJ1-2 | TRBV28 | ASSGAGNYGYT
TRBJ1-1 | TRBV9 | ASSVGAGQPFEAF
TRBJ2-3 | TRBV7-2 | ASSLVGRVSTDTQY
TRBJ2-2 | TRBV2 | ATLRLAGDTGELF
TRBJ2-1 | TRBV11-2 | ASRVGGPGEQF
TRBJ1-5 | TRBV27 | ASSLNLFQPQH
TRBJ1-2 | TRBV5-4 | ASSLGVLVYGYT
TRBJ2-7 | TRBV2 | ASSEARHPARGEQY
TRBJ1-4 | TRBV19 | GSSTDVTGREKLF
TRBJ2-7 | TRBV7-2 | ASSLRQGEQY
TRBJ2-1 | TRBV5-1 | ASTLGWGGQLDEQF
TRBJ2-7 | TRBV9 | ASSDGQGDEQY
TRBJ2-1 | TRBV29-1 | SVVARGGGPYNEQF
TRBJ1-6 | TRBV7-6 | ASSPLGGTSNSPLH
TRBJ2-7 | TRBV10-3 | AISDGTIYEQY
TRBJ1-1 | TRBV5-7 | ASSSPLRLPFEAF
TRBJ2-2 | TRBV29-1 | SVERTGNTGELF
TRBJ1-1 | TRBV4-1 | ASSHLGQGARNTEAF
TRBJ2-7 | TRBV19 | ASSGDRGYEQY
TRBJ2-7 | TRBV10-3 | AISDSDRGGRNEQY
TRBJ1-1 | TRBV11-2 | ASSLSQNTEAF
TRBJ1-6 | TRBV3-1/TRBV3-2 | ASSVQGNNSPLH
TRBJ2-1 | TRBV4-1 | ASSQEYLADSYNEQF
TRBJ1-2 | TRBV6-5 | ASSSHRGINDGYT
TRBJ1-4 | TRBV7-8 | ASSFGLSEKLF
TRBJ1-5 | TRBV6-5 | ASSYSARASEPQH
TRBJ2-1 | TRBV19 | ASSIEVYSYNEQF
TRBJ1-6 | TRBV30 | AWSTRARRYNSPLH
TRBJ2-2 | TRBV5-6 | ASSLRGWGGELF
TRBJ1-1 | TRBV6-4 | ASSWGGNTEAF
TRBJ2-1 | TRBV2 | ATTTYNEQF
TRBJ1-2 | TRBV3-1/TRBV3-2 | ASGDRVGYT
TRBJ2-7 | TRBV29-1 | SVLFRDSYEQY
TRBJ1-2 | TRBV10-1 | ASSEPPGGDFNYGYT
TRBJ1-3 | TRBV2 | ASSGGRDSGNTIY
TRBJ1-1 | TRBV2 | ASALDSGYDTEAF
TRBJ1-2 | TRBV30 | AWSVRAEFGYT
TRBJ1-2 | TRBV30 | AWSADSIYGYT
TRBJ1-2 | TRBV19 | ASSSQQGSYGYT
TRBJ1-1 | TRBV5-1 | ASSRTGDVNTEAF
TRBJ2-1 | TRBV13 | ASSPETSGSYNEQF